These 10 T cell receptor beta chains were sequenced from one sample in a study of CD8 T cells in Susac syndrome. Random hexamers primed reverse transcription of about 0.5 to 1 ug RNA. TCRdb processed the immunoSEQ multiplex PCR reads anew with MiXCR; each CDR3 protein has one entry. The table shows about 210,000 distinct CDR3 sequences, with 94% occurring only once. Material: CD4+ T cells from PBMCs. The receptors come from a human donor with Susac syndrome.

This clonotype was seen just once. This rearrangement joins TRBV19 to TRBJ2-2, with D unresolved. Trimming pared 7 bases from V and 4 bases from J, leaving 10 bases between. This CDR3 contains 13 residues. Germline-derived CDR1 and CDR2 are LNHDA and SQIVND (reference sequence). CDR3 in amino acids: CASIRRATGELFF. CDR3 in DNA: TGTGCCAGTATAAGGAGAGCCACCGGGGAGCTGTTTTTT.

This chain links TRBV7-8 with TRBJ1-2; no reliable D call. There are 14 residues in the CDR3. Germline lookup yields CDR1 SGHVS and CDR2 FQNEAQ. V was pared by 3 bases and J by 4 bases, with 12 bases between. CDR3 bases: TGTGCCAGCAGCTTCTCCAGGACCGTCTATGGCTACACCTTC. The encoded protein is CASSFSRTVYGYTF.

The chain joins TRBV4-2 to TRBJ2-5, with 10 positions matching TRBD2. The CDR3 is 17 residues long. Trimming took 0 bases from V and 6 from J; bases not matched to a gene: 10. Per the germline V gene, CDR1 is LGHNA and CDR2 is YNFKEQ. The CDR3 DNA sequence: TGTGCCAGCAGCCAAGATGTGACTAGCGGGCGGGTTAAGACCCAGTACTTC. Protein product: CASSQDVTSGRVKTQYF.

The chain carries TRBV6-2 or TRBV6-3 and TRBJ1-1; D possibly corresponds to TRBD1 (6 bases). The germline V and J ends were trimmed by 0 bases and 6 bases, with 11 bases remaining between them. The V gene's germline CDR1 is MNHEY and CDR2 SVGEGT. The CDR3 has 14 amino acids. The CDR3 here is CASSYSKRGAEAFF. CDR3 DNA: TGTGCCAGCAGTTACTCGAAAAGGGGGGCTGAAGCTTTCTTT.

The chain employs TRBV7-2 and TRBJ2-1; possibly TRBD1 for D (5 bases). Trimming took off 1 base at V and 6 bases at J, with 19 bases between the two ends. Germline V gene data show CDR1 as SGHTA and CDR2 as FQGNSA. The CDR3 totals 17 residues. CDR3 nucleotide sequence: TGTGCCAGCAGCTTAGTTGTTCTGGCCAGGGCAAGCAATGAGCAGTTCTTC. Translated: CASSLVVLARASNEQFF.

CDR3 DNA: TGTGCCAGCAGCTTACACGGGACAGGGTTGCAAAAACTGTTTTTT. Its translation: CASSLHGTGLQKLFF. The rearrangement links TRBV7-2 to TRBJ1-4, with TRBD1 matching over 9 bases. The length of the CDR3 is 15 residues. From germline, CDR1 is SGHTA and CDR2 FQGNSA. The J segment lost 9 bases and the V segment lost 2 bases, leaving 7 bases of the junction unmatched.

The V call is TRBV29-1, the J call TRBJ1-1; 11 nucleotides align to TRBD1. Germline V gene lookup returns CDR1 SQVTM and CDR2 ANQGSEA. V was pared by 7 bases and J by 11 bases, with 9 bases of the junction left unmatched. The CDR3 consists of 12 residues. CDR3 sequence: CSAMGQGVQAFF. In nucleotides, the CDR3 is TGCAGCGCCATGGGACAGGGGGTGCAGGCTTTCTTT.

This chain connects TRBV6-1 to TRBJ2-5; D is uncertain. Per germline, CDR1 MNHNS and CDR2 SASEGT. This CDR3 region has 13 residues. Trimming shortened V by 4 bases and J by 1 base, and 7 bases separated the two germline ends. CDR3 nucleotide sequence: TGTGCCAGCAGTGCGGACGGCCAAGAGACCCAGTACTTC. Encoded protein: CASSADGQETQYF.

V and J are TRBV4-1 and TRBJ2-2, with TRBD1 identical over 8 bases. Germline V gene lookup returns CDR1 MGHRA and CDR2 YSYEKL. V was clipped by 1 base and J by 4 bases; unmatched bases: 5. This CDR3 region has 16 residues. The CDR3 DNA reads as TGCGCCAGCAGCCAAGGGGCAGGGGGCAGCACCGGGGAGCTGTTTTTT. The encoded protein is CASSQGAGGSTGELFF.

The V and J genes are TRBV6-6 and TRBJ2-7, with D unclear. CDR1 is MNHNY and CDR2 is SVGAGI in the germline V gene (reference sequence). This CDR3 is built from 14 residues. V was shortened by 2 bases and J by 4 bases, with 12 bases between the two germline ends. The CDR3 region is CASSYRRQLYEQYF. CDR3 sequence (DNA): TGTGCCAGCAGTTACCGTCGGCAGTTGTACGAGCAGTACTTC.